This TCR beta chain was obtained from a study of control samples from healthy donors and cancer patients. Germline V gene sequence: CDR1 LGHNA, CDR2 YSLEER. The CDR3 has 13 amino acids. V lost 0 bases and J 5 bases, leaving 7 bases between the germline ends. This table comes from immunoSEQ multiplex PCR, and its TCRdb copy is limited to in-frame clones, with some not included. This sample has some 70,000 clones, with 75% to 90% found just once. Material: PBMCs. V is TRBV4-3 and J is TRBJ1-2; D is unclear. The TCR sequence derives from a woman in her 50s with lung cancer. CDR3: CASSQEGMYGYTF. Written as DNA, the CDR3 is TGCGCCAGCAGCCAAGAGGGGATGTATGGCTACACCTTC.